This entry lists 32 T cell receptor beta chains sequenced from one sample in a study of PD-L1 blockade in urothelial cancer. The time point denotes: pretreatment peripheral blood. Profiling relied on immunoSEQ multiplex PCR, and the TCRdb table lists in-frame clones only, not all of them. The sample has 100,000 to 150,000 clones; roughly 83% are singletons. Sample: PBMCs, taken around atezolizumab (anti-PD-L1) treatment. Every receptor here comes from a man between 45 and 60 years old with urothelial cancer.

The J gene is TRBJ1-1, the V gene TRBV7-9, with TRBD1 matching 8 bases. The CDR3 has 14 residues. After removal of 4 bases from V and 10 bases from J, the junction contained 11 bases not matched to a gene. Germline V lookup: CDR1 SEHNR, CDR2 FQNEAQ (reference sequence). The CDR3 loop is CASSSRDRRGGAFF. The CDR3 region has the DNA TGTGCCAGCAGCTCAAGGGACAGGCGAGGTGGAGCTTTCTTT.

This clone was counted a few times. This chain connects TRBV9 to TRBJ1-1; tentatively, D is TRBD1 (6 bases). Per the germline V gene, CDR1 is SGDLS and CDR2 is YYNGEE. Trimming cost V 3 bases and J 5 bases, with 17 bases left between them. This CDR3 has 15 residues. CDR3 residues: CASSATGRSYTEAFF. CDR3 coding DNA: TGTGCCAGCAGCGCTACAGGGCGATCGTATACTGAAGCTTTCTTT.

This rearrangement joins TRBV7-9 to TRBJ2-7; TRBD2 matches at 8 bases. The V segment lost 5 bases and the J segment 1 base; nucleotides outside the gene matches: 10. Looked up from germline, CDR1 is SEHNR and CDR2 is FQNEAQ (reference sequence). This CDR3 contains 16 residues. The CDR3 DNA is TGTGCCAGCAGCCTGATAGCGGGATTTAGGTCCTACGAGCAGTACTTC. This encodes CASSLIAGFRSYEQYF.

The chain uses TRBV20-1 and TRBJ1-1; D remains unclear. V was trimmed by 6 bases and J by 7 bases, leaving 9 bases between them. CDR1 is DFQATT, CDR2 SNEGSKA, per germline (reference sequence). The CDR3 extends over 10 amino acids. CDR3 DNA sequence: TGCAGTGCACGAGTCGATGAAGCTTTCTTT. This gives the protein CSARVDEAFF.

This clone was detected only a few times. The chain links TRBV2 to TRBJ1-2, with TRBD1 matching 9 bases. Germline CDR1 reads SNHLY; CDR2 reads FYNNEI. The V and J ends lost 7 bases and 7 bases, in that order; junction bases with no gene match: 7. The CDR3 is 13 residues long. CDR3 DNA sequence: TGTGCCAGCACTCGACAGGGGGAGGTTGGCTACACCTTC. Translating it yields CASTRQGEVGYTF.

Here the CDR3 reads CASSVVTGTHTGELFF. In nucleotides, the CDR3 is TGTGCCAGCAGCGTAGTCACGGGAACACACACCGGGGAGCTGTTTTTT. The V and J genes are TRBV9 and TRBJ2-2, with D perhaps TRBD2 (5 bases). Looked up from germline, CDR1 is SGDLS and CDR2 is YYNGEE. V was trimmed by 0 bases and J by 3 bases, leaving 12 bases between them. The CDR3 contains 16 residues.

The J gene is TRBJ2-5, the V gene TRBV5-4, with D possibly being TRBD2 (6 bases). Germline CDR1 is SGHNT and CDR2 is YYREEE (reference sequence). The length of the CDR3 is 13 residues. Deletions cut 4 bases from V and 6 bases from J, with 13 bases between. The CDR3 DNA is TGTGCCAGCAGCCCCGATGCGGGGAAGACCCAGTACTTC. It codes for CASSPDAGKTQYF.

The V call is TRBV27, the J call TRBJ1-2, with 8 bases lining up with TRBD1. V lost 6 bases and J lost 8; bases outside the gene matches: 8. Germline assignment: CDR1 MNHEY and CDR2 SMNVEV (reference sequence). The CDR3 has 13 amino acids. In DNA, the CDR3 is TGTGCCAGCAGAAGGACAGGGAACGAAGGCTACACCTTC. Amino acid sequence: CASRRTGNEGYTF.

This clone has only one observation. The V and J genes are TRBV7-8 and TRBJ2-5; 8 nucleotides align to TRBD2. Looked up from germline, CDR1 is SGHVS and CDR2 is FQNEAQ. Trimming took 6 bases from V and 4 from J; bases not matched to a gene: 10. This CDR3 is 15 amino acids long. CDR3 loop: CASRSTSGSRETQYF. CDR3 nucleotide sequence: TGTGCCAGCAGGTCAACTAGCGGTAGTAGAGAGACCCAGTACTTC.

This clone was seen once. The rearrangement joins TRBV5-6 to TRBJ2-5; TRBD1 matches at 7 bases. The CDR3 totals 14 residues. CDR1 is SGHDT, CDR2 YYEEEE, per germline. After removal of 3 bases from V and 3 bases from J, the junction contained 5 bases not matched to a gene. CDR3 nucleotides: TGTGCCAGCAGCTCGGGACAGCAAGAAGAGACCCAGTACTTC. Protein sequence: CASSSGQQEETQYF. Filled out from reference TRBV5-6 and TRBJ2-5, the complete variable domain reads DAGVTQSPTHLIKTRGQQVTLRCSPKSGHDTVSWYQQALGQGPQFIFQYYEEEERQRGNFPDRFSGHQFPNYSSELNVNALLLGDSALYLCASSSGQQEETQYFGPGTRLLVL.

The chain recombines TRBV5-4 with TRBJ1-2; TRBD1 aligns across 7 bases. With 5 bases clipped from V and 4 bases from J, the junction kept 8 bases outside the gene matches. CDR1 is SGHNT, CDR2 YYREEE, per germline (reference sequence). The CDR3 has 14 residues. CDR3 sequence: CASRPYRGPYGYTF. As DNA, the CDR3 is TGTGCCAGCAGGCCCTACAGGGGTCCCTATGGCTACACCTTC. Complete variable domain (other parts from reference TRBV5-4 and TRBJ1-2): ETGVTQSPTHLIKTRGQQVTLRCSSQSGHNTVSWYQQALGQGPQFIFQYYREEENGRGNFPPRFSGLQFPNYSSELNVNALELDDSALYLCASRPYRGPYGYTFGSGTRLTVV.

The rearrangement uses TRBV5-5 and TRBJ2-7, with 9 bases that match TRBD1. From germline, CDR1 is SGHKS and CDR2 YYEKEE (reference sequence). The CDR3 has 14 amino acids. V shed 4 bases, J shed 3 bases, and the junction held 5 bases outside the gene matches. The CDR3 loop is CASSLGQGLYEQYF. DNA of the CDR3: TGTGCCAGCAGCCTGGGACAGGGACTCTACGAGCAGTACTTC.

This rearrangement joins TRBV2 to TRBJ1-3; 12 positions match TRBD1. V gave up 8 bases and J gave up 4 bases; unmatched junction bases: 12. Per the germline V gene, CDR1 is SNHLY and CDR2 is FYNNEI. This CDR3 has 17 amino acids. CDR3: CASQVEGQGAGGNTIYF. CDR3 sequence (DNA): TGTGCCAGCCAGGTCGAGGGACAGGGGGCAGGAGGAAACACCATATATTTT.

The genes are TRBV7-9 and TRBJ2-7; 10 bases are a match to TRBD2. J was trimmed by 6 bases and V by 1 base; bases with no gene match: 9. Looked up from germline, CDR1 is SEHNR and CDR2 is FQNEAQ (reference sequence). The CDR3 consists of 16 residues. CDR3 coding DNA: TGTGCCAGCAGCTTAGTATCCCTAGCGGGAGAAAGCGAGCAGTACTTC. This gives the protein CASSLVSLAGESEQYF.

The gene calls are TRBV18 and TRBJ1-4, with D possibly TRBD1 on 6 matching bases. Germline V gene lookup returns CDR1 KGHSH and CDR2 LQKENI. The CDR3 totals 14 residues. Trimming pared 3 bases from V and 8 bases from J, leaving 13 bases between. DNA of the CDR3: TGTGCCAGCTCACCCCGGGACAATGGGGAAAAACTGTTTTTT. This translates into CASSPRDNGEKLFF.

This clone appeared once. The chain is built from TRBV7-9 and TRBJ1-6, with D unclear. The CDR3 is made up of 15 amino acids. V was shortened by 0 bases and J by 5 bases, with 8 bases between the two germline ends. Germline CDR1 and CDR2: SEHNR and FQNEAQ (reference sequence). DNA of the CDR3: TGTGCCAGCAGCTTAGCGCTGGCACATAATTCACCCCTCCACTTT. Its translation: CASSLALAHNSPLHF.

V gene TRBV28 combines with J gene TRBJ1-3, with D unresolved. Trimming stripped 5 bases from V and 1 base from J, with 6 bases between. This CDR3 has 13 amino acids. Germline values: CDR1 MDHEN, CDR2 SYDVKM. As DNA, the CDR3 is TGTGCCAGCAGTATCACTTCTGGAAACACCATATATTTT. It codes for CASSITSGNTIYF.

V gene TRBV5-8 combines with J gene TRBJ1-1; 7 bases are shared with TRBD1. V was pared by 4 bases and J by 4 bases, with 10 bases of the junction left unmatched. The CDR3 length is 15 residues. From germline, CDR1 is SGHTS and CDR2 YDEGEE. The DNA of the CDR3 is TGTGCCAGCAGCGTACGCAAGACAGGGCCCACTGAAGCTTTCTTT. It codes for CASSVRKTGPTEAFF.

The chain links TRBV7-9 to TRBJ1-4; no reliable D call. The CDR3 is made up of 12 amino acids. Germline-derived CDR1 and CDR2 are SEHNR and FQNEAQ (reference sequence). V dropped 5 bases and J dropped 12 bases, with 13 bases sitting between them. CDR3 sequence (DNA): TGTGCCAGCAGCCAATCCCTAATGGAACTGTTTTTT. Translating it yields CASSQSLMELFF. The full variable domain, with the rest looked up from reference TRBV7-9 and TRBJ1-4, is DTGVSQNPRHKITKRGQNVTFRCDPISEHNRLYWYRQTLGQGPEFLTYFQNEAQLEKSRLLSDRFSAERPKGSFSTLEIQRTEQGDSAMYLCASSQSLMELFFGSGTQLSVL.

CDR3 region: CASSLDSLLEPQHF. CDR3 bases: TGTGCCAGCAGTTTAGATAGTCTCTTGGAGCCCCAGCATTTT. The chain recombines TRBV28 with TRBJ1-5; D gene unclear. With 2 bases removed from V and 8 bases from J, the gap between germline ends came to 13 bases. CDR1 is MDHEN, CDR2 SYDVKM, per germline. The CDR3 length is 14 residues.

The chain is built from TRBV14 and TRBJ1-1; TRBD1 is a possible D gene (5 bases). This CDR3 is 16 amino acids long. Trimming took 3 bases from V and 4 from J, leaving 18 bases between them. Germline CDR1 is SGHDN and CDR2 is FVKESK. Here the CDR3 reads CASSHPVGGGSTEAFF. CDR3 nucleotide sequence: TGTGCCAGCAGCCACCCCGTTGGGGGGGGGAGCACTGAAGCTTTCTTT.

The chain links TRBV27 to TRBJ2-7, with TRBD2 identical over 8 bases. Germline loops: CDR1 MNHEY, CDR2 SMNVEV (reference sequence). The CDR3 totals 19 residues. V lost 0 bases and J lost 0; bases outside the gene matches: 13. The CDR3 DNA follows: TGTGCCAGCAGTTTATCCCAGCGGGAGTGGTCCCTGAGCTCCTACGAGCAGTACTTC. Amino acids: CASSLSQREWSLSSYEQYF.

This chain connects TRBV15 to TRBJ1-1, with no clear D. The V end lost 2 bases, the J end lost 3 bases, and 7 bases lay between the germline ends. Looked up from germline, CDR1 is LNHNV and CDR2 is YYDKDF (reference sequence). The CDR3 covers 13 residues. The CDR3 sequence: CATSRQEDTEAFF. As DNA, the CDR3 is TGTGCCACCAGCAGACAAGAGGACACTGAAGCTTTCTTT.

CDR3 nucleotide sequence: TGTGCCAGCGAGGATCCCCGCTCCTACGAGCAGTACTTC. Translating it yields CASEDPRSYEQYF. J is TRBJ2-7 and V is TRBV5-5; D gene ambiguous. The V end was cut by 7 bases, the J end by 0 bases, with 11 bases between. The germline V gene has CDR1 SGHKS and CDR2 YYEKEE (reference sequence). The CDR3 runs to 13 residues.

J is TRBJ2-1 and V is TRBV7-3; 8 nucleotides align to TRBD1. Germline CDR1 reads SGHTA; CDR2 reads FQGTGA. This CDR3 is 17 amino acids long. The trim removed 1 base at V and 0 bases at J, leaving 5 bases unmatched. The CDR3 DNA reads TGTGCCAGCAGCTTAAGAACAGGGGGGAGCTCCTACAATGAGCAGTTCTTC. Its protein is CASSLRTGGSSYNEQFF. The whole variable domain, filled in from reference TRBV7-3 and TRBJ2-1, reads GAGVSQTPSNKVTEKGKYVELRCDPISGHTALYWYRQSLGQGPEFLIYFQGTGAADDSGLPNDRFFAVRPEGSVSTLKIQRTERGDSAVYLCASSLRTGGSSYNEQFFGPGTRLTVL.

The rearrangement joins TRBV7-9 to TRBJ1-3; D is ambiguous. Germline CDR1 reads SEHNR; CDR2 reads FQNEAQ (reference sequence). The CDR3 covers 14 residues. The V and J ends lost 2 bases and 0 bases respectively, with 5 bases between them. This chain's CDR3 is CASSLTSSGNTIYF. Written as DNA, the CDR3 is TGTGCCAGCAGCTTAACCAGCTCTGGAAACACCATATATTTT.

The V gene is TRBV18, the J gene TRBJ2-1; 8 bases match TRBD2. The V segment lost 4 bases and the J segment 10 bases; nucleotides outside the gene matches: 18. There are 17 residues in the CDR3. From germline, CDR1 is KGHSH and CDR2 LQKENI. The CDR3 nucleotides read TGTGCCAGCTCACTACCCACTAGCGGACTAAGAGGCGGGGAGCAGTTCTTC. It is translated as CASSLPTSGLRGGEQFF.

Only a few counts were recorded for this clone. The chain recombines TRBV5-4 with TRBJ1-1; TRBD1 aligns across 11 bases. In germline, CDR1 is SGHNT, CDR2 YYREEE (reference sequence). The junction had 6 bases not matched to a gene; V was cut back by 3 bases and J by 8 bases. The CDR3 covers 14 residues. DNA for the CDR3: TGTGCCAGCAGCTGGGGACAGGGGGGGAACGAAGCTTTCTTT. The encoded protein is CASSWGQGGNEAFF.

The chain is built from TRBV6-5 and TRBJ2-1; unclear D gene. This CDR3 contains 13 residues. Germline V gene lookup returns CDR1 MNHEY and CDR2 SVGAGI. V was trimmed by 6 bases and J by 7 bases, leaving 13 bases between them. The CDR3 DNA sequence: TGTGCCAGCAGACTACTACCCGCGAATGAGCAGTTCTTC. Its protein is CASRLLPANEQFF.

The rearrangement joins TRBV4-2 to TRBJ1-1; weak D call: TRBD1 (5 bases). The CDR3 loop spans 14 amino acids. CDR1 and CDR2 (germline): LGHNA, YNFKEQ. V lost 2 bases and J lost 10, with 17 bases in between. The chain's CDR3 is CASSQTRQSRVAFF. CDR3 nucleotide sequence: TGTGCCAGCAGCCAAACAAGACAGTCCAGAGTAGCTTTCTTT.

V gene TRBV6-5 combines with J gene TRBJ2-7, with 8 bases identical to TRBD1. V dropped 0 bases and J dropped 0; count of bases not matched to a gene: 1. Per germline, CDR1 MNHEY and CDR2 SVGAGI. This CDR3 contains 15 residues. CDR3 protein: CASSYSTGGSYEQYF. DNA for the CDR3: TGTGCCAGCAGTTACTCAACAGGGGGCTCCTACGAGCAGTACTTC.

This clone was detected once. The V gene is TRBV7-2, the J gene TRBJ2-1, with D possibly matching TRBD2 (5 bases). Germline V gene data show CDR1 as SGHTA and CDR2 as FQGNSA. This CDR3 contains 18 residues. V was clipped by 3 bases and J by 0 bases, with 18 bases between them. CDR3 sequence (DNA): TGTGCCAGCAGCTTTCTTCCCGCGGGCCGGGGCTCCTACAATGAGCAGTTCTTC. Its protein is CASSFLPAGRGSYNEQFF. Full variable domain (missing parts from reference TRBV7-2 and TRBJ2-1): GAGVSQSPSNKVTEKGKDVELRCDPISGHTALYWYRQSLGQGLEFLIYFQGNSAPDKSGLPSDRFSAERTGGSVSTLTIQRTQQEDSAVYLCASSFLPAGRGSYNEQFFGPGTRLTVL.